These 30 T cell receptor beta chains were all obtained from the same sample, sequenced in a study of breast tumors, draining lymph nodes, adjacent tissues. TCRdb recomputed calls from the multiplex PCR reads with MiXCR, one row per CDR3 protein. The sample yields roughly 220,000 distinct CDR3 sequences, under 40% seen once. The lymph nodes were axillary draining lymph nodes from breast cancer patients. Sequencing was done on a sample of axillary lymph node tissue. The source of these receptors is a female donor with breast cancer. Some clones in this sample may be carry-over from other donors' samples.

The sample holds many counts of this clonotype. The rearrangement uses TRBV6-5 and TRBJ2-2, with 9 bases fitting TRBD2. Germline V CDR1 and CDR2: MNHEY, SVGAGI. The CDR3 extends over 15 amino acids. The V gene end was trimmed by 6 bases and the J gene end by 6 bases; junction bases not matched to a gene: 8. The CDR3 DNA sequence: TGTGCCAGCAGAACGGCTAGCGGGAAGTCCGGGGAGCTGTTTTTT. Protein sequence: CASRTASGKSGELFF.

There are many counts of this clonotype. J is TRBJ1-2 and V is TRBV5-6; D unresolved. This CDR3 has 12 amino acids. Germline V gives CDR1 SGHDT, CDR2 YYEEEE. V lost 0 bases to trimming and J lost 6 bases, with 6 bases between them. The CDR3 coding sequence is TGTGCCAGCAGCTTGGTCTCGGATGGCTACACCTTC. Translated, it gives CASSLVSDGYTF. Together with reference TRBV5-6 and TRBJ1-2, the CDR3 gives the full variable domain: DAGVTQSPTHLIKTRGQQVTLRCSPKSGHDTVSWYQQALGQGPQFIFQYYEEEERQRGNFPDRFSGHQFPNYSSELNVNALLLGDSALYLCASSLVSDGYTFGSGTRLTVV.

V usage is TRBV7-6 and J usage is TRBJ2-2, with TRBD2 matching over 7 bases. CDR3 length equals 16 residues. The germline CDR1 and CDR2 sequences are SGHVS and FNYEAQ. Trimming took 1 base from V and 2 from J; bases not matched to a gene: 4. CDR3 loop: CASSLGGGGNTGELFF. The CDR3 nucleotides read TGTGCCAGCAGCTTAGGCGGGGGAGGAAACACCGGGGAGCTGTTTTTT.

This clonotype was seen a single time. The chain combines TRBV4-1 with TRBJ1-1, with TRBD1 matching 8 bases. This CDR3 region has 14 residues. The V gene end was trimmed by 7 bases and the J gene end by 1 base; junction bases not matched to a gene: 5. Germline assignment: CDR1 MGHRA and CDR2 YSYEKL. This CDR3 is CASTHGQGNTEAFF. The CDR3 nucleotides are TGCGCCAGCACCCACGGACAGGGGAACACTGAAGCTTTCTTT.

This clonotype was observed once. This chain links TRBV7-6 with TRBJ1-2; 9 nucleotides align to TRBD1. CDR1 is SGHVS, CDR2 FNYEAQ, per germline. V shed 6 bases, J shed 4 bases, and the junction held 6 bases outside the gene matches. There are 14 residues in the CDR3. Here the CDR3 reads CASSSGTGTYGYTF. The CDR3 DNA reads as TGTGCCAGCAGTTCCGGGACAGGGACCTATGGCTACACCTTC.

At least ten counts were recorded for this clonotype. The rearrangement joins TRBV4-2 to TRBJ2-1; the match to TRBD2 covers 12 bases. V was pared by 4 bases and J by 7 bases, with 5 bases of the junction left unmatched. The CDR3 is 15 amino acids. Per germline, CDR1 LGHNA and CDR2 YNFKEQ. CDR3 protein: CASSPGTSGSNEQFF. The CDR3 bases are TGTGCCAGCAGCCCCGGGACTAGCGGGTCGAATGAGCAGTTCTTC.

This clonotype was counted ten times or more. The gene calls are TRBV11-2 and TRBJ2-3, with D hard to call. V lost 5 bases and J 2 bases, leaving 23 bases between the germline ends. Germline values: CDR1 SGHAT, CDR2 FQNNGV. The CDR3 is 18 residues long. The CDR3 DNA sequence: TGTGCCAGCAGCGCCCGATTTTACCGGGTTACTTCCACAGATACGCAGTATTTT. This sequence encodes CASSARFYRVTSTDTQYF.

This clonotype turned up a few times. J is TRBJ2-1 and V is TRBV18, with D possibly matching TRBD1 (6 bases). V lost 4 bases to trimming and J lost 4 bases, with 11 bases between them. Germline V gene lookup returns CDR1 KGHSH and CDR2 LQKENI. The CDR3 is 14 amino acids. Here the CDR3 reads CASSRGQSYNEQFF. The CDR3 bases are TGTGCCAGCTCACGGGGACAATCATACAATGAGCAGTTCTTC.

Many counts were recorded for this clonotype. V and J are TRBV7-8 and TRBJ2-2; TRBD2 matches at 10 bases. The junction had 2 bases not matched to a gene; V was cut back by 0 bases and J by 1 base. Germline values: CDR1 SGHVS, CDR2 FQNEAQ. The CDR3 sequence is 17 residues long. CDR3 DNA sequence: TGTGCCAGCAGCTTAGCCACTAGCGGGGTGAACACCGGGGAGCTGTTTTTT. This encodes CASSLATSGVNTGELFF.

This clonotype occurred many times. The chain carries TRBV11-3 and TRBJ2-5, with D tentatively TRBD2 (6 bases). Trimming left V 5 bases short and J 4 bases short, with 14 bases between. This CDR3 region has 14 residues. Per germline, CDR1 SGHNT and CDR2 YENEEA. The CDR3 DNA is TGTGCCAGCAGCCCAACTAGCCCCCGAGAGACCCAGTACTTC. It codes for CASSPTSPRETQYF.

This clonotype occurred many times. The genes are TRBV7-2 and TRBJ2-2; TRBD2 might be the D (5 bases). V lost 5 bases and J 4 bases, leaving 11 bases between the germline ends. This CDR3 spans 14 amino acids. Germline V gives CDR1 SGHTA, CDR2 FQGNSA. CDR3 nucleotides: TGTGCCAGCAGCCCGGACTTCACCACCGGGGAGCTGTTTTTT. Its protein product is CASSPDFTTGELFF.

The table lists this clonotype with many counts. The rearrangement joins TRBV7-6 to TRBJ1-5; weak D call: TRBD1 (5 bases). This CDR3 comprises 13 residues. Trimming cost V 5 bases and J 3 bases, with 8 bases left between them. The germline gives CDR1 SGHVS, CDR2 FNYEAQ. CDR3 region: CASSGGVNQPQHF. In DNA, the CDR3 is TGTGCCAGCAGCGGGGGGGTCAATCAGCCCCAGCATTTT.

This clonotype was found many times. The V call is TRBV7-6, the J call TRBJ2-7; perhaps TRBD1 as D (6 bases). Germline-derived CDR1 and CDR2 are SGHVS and FNYEAQ. The germline V and J ends were trimmed by 0 bases and 0 bases, with 6 bases remaining between them. The CDR3 totals 14 residues. The CDR3 DNA reads TGTGCCAGCAGCTTAGCGACAGGCTCCTACGAGCAGTACTTC. It encodes CASSLATGSYEQYF. Full variable domain (outside the CDR3, taken from reference TRBV7-6 and TRBJ2-7): GAGVSQSPRYKVTKRGQDVALRCDPISGHVSLYWYRQALGQGPEFLTYFNYEAQQDKSGLPNDRFSAERPEGSISTLTIQRTEQRDSAMYRCASSLATGSYEQYFGPGTRLTVT.

This clonotype was seen more than once but under ten times. J is TRBJ2-7 and V is TRBV5-4; D is uncertain. CDR1 SGHNT and CDR2 YYREEE come from the germline V gene (reference sequence). Trimming shortened V by 4 bases and J by 4 bases, and 15 bases separated the two germline ends. The CDR3 contains 14 residues. The CDR3 bases are TGTGCCAGCAGCACGGACCCACCACCTTACGAGCAGTACTTC. It codes for CASSTDPPPYEQYF. The whole variable domain, filled in from reference TRBV5-4 and TRBJ2-7, reads ETGVTQSPTHLIKTRGQQVTLRCSSQSGHNTVSWYQQALGQGPQFIFQYYREEENGRGNFPPRFSGLQFPNYSSELNVNALELDDSALYLCASSTDPPPYEQYFGPGTRLTVT.

This clonotype turned up a few times. This may come from a read error, since a much larger clone is one base off. V is TRBV12-3 or TRBV12-4 and J is TRBJ2-1, with 10 bases that match TRBD2. The CDR3 extends over 16 amino acids. The trim removed 3 bases at V and 3 bases at J, leaving 5 bases unmatched. CDR3 nucleotides: TGTGCCAGCAGTTTCTTTAGCGGGAGGCACTACAATGAGCAGTTCTTC. This gives the protein CASSFFSGRHYNEQFF.

This clonotype was recorded only once. The chain recombines TRBV18 with TRBJ2-7, with a possible D match to TRBD2 (5 bases). Trimming cost V 6 bases and J 0 bases, with 12 bases left between them. Germline loops: CDR1 KGHSH, CDR2 LQKENI. The CDR3 contains 14 residues. CDR3 nucleotide sequence: TGTGCCAGCTCGCAAGGGAGACCCTCCTACGAGCAGTACTTC. Amino acids: CASSQGRPSYEQYF.

This clonotype appeared many times. This sequence joins TRBV10-3 and TRBJ2-7; D is possibly TRBD1 (6 bases). This CDR3 has 14 amino acids. Germline CDR1 is ENHRY and CDR2 is SYGVKD. V shed 4 bases and J shed 5 bases, with 15 bases lying between them. CDR3 sequence (DNA): TGTGCCATCAGTGGACAGGAAAGGATTCACGAGCAGTACTTC. It specifies CAISGQERIHEQYF.

This clonotype was detected a few times. A much larger clone differs from this one at a single base, so this may be a read error. This rearrangement joins TRBV20-1 to TRBJ2-2; D may be TRBD1 or TRBD2 (5 bases each). Germline CDR1 reads DFQATT; CDR2 reads SNEGSKA (reference sequence). The CDR3 covers 12 residues. The CDR3 loop reads CSTGADTGEPFF. CDR3 coding DNA: TGCAGTACCGGGGCAGACACCGGGGAGCCGTTTTTT.

This clonotype was recorded at least ten times. The chain is built from TRBV29-1 and TRBJ1-4; D is unclear. Germline V CDR1 and CDR2: SQVTM, ANQGSEA. This CDR3 comprises 12 residues. Trimming stripped 4 bases from V and 8 bases from J, with 11 bases between. CDR3 protein: CSVGTGREKLFF. CDR3 nucleotide sequence: TGCAGCGTTGGGACTGGTCGGGAAAAACTGTTTTTT.

This clonotype was observed at least ten times. The chain recombines TRBV20-1 with TRBJ2-7; TRBD2 agrees at 10 bases. Germline CDR1 is DFQATT and CDR2 is SNEGSKA (reference sequence). The CDR3 runs 16 residues. The trim removed 0 bases at V and 4 bases at J, leaving 9 bases unmatched. The CDR3 is CSARDRGSGRGYEQYF. In nucleotides, the CDR3 is TGCAGTGCTAGAGATCGGGGCAGCGGGAGGGGTTACGAGCAGTACTTC.

This clonotype was observed many times. This rearrangement joins TRBV2 to TRBJ2-2; D perhaps matches TRBD1 (5 bases). The CDR3 covers 13 residues. Germline V gene lookup returns CDR1 SNHLY and CDR2 FYNNEI. Trimming took 1 base from V and 6 from J, leaving 6 bases between them. The CDR3 here is CASSEVGAGELFF. The CDR3 nucleotides read TGTGCCAGCAGTGAAGTAGGGGCCGGGGAGCTGTTTTTT.

This clonotype was seen only a few times. A much larger clone differs by one base, so this may be a read error. The V and J genes are TRBV11-2 and TRBJ2-3; D is unresolved. Germline CDR1 is SGHAT and CDR2 is FQNNGV. Trimming cost V 0 bases and J 10 bases, with 11 bases left between them. CDR3 length: 13 residues. The CDR3 sequence is CASSLEFAAAQYF. DNA for the CDR3: TGTGCCAGCAGCTTAGAGTTCGCGGCGGCGCAGTATTTT. The full variable domain, rest sourced from reference TRBV11-2 and TRBJ2-3, is EAGVAQSPRYKIIEKRQSVAFWCNPISGHATLYWYQQILGQGPKLLIQFQNNGVVDDSQLPKDRFSAERLKGVDSTLKIQPAKLEDSAVYLCASSLEFAAAQYFGPGTRLTVL.

The chain combines TRBV6-5 with TRBJ1-5; no firm D call. The ends were cut back, 2 bases at V and 10 bases at J, with 0 bases in the middle. Germline-derived CDR1 and CDR2 are MNHEY and SVGAGI. The CDR3 contains 9 residues. CDR3 protein: CASSYPQHF. The CDR3, as DNA: TGTGCCAGCAGTTACCCCCAGCATTTT.

Comments on this clonotype: Likely a read error: the CDR3 ends without its conserved phenylalanine or tryptophan. It is unclear where the CDR3 begins or ends on the DNA, so no DNA is shown, and the CDR3 is as TCRdb lists it. The CDR3 sequence is CASSEVHR. The genes are TRBV2 and TRBJ1-6. The CDR3 comprises 8 residues, both ends counted. The germline V gene encodes CDR1 SNHLY and CDR2 FYNNEI.

The table lists this clonotype with a count of one. This sequence joins TRBV19 and TRBJ2-6; 8 nucleotides agree with TRBD1. The CDR3 covers 17 residues. Per the germline V gene, CDR1 is LNHDA and CDR2 is SQIVND (reference sequence). V trimming: 5 bases; J trimming: 1 base; junction bases outside the gene matches: 7. DNA of the CDR3: TGTGCCAGTAGTCCCCTATGGACAGGGTCTGGGGCCAACGTCCTGACTTTC. It specifies CASSPLWTGSGANVLTF. Full variable domain (remainder filled in from reference TRBV19 and TRBJ2-6): DGGITQSPKYLFRKEGQNVTLSCEQNLNHDAMYWYRQDPGQGLRLIYYSQIVNDFQKGDIAEGYSVSREKKESFPLTVTSAQKNPTAFYLCASSPLWTGSGANVLTFGAGSRLTVL.

This clonotype was observed many times. The rearrangement uses TRBV9 and TRBJ2-5, with D maybe TRBD1 (6 bases). Germline values: CDR1 SGDLS, CDR2 YYNGEE. V dropped 0 bases and J dropped 4 bases, with 13 bases sitting between them. The CDR3 covers 15 residues. CDR3 coding DNA: TGTGCCAGCAGCGTAGTTTCAGGGGCGGTAGAGACCCAGTACTTC. This sequence encodes CASSVVSGAVETQYF.

Many counts were recorded for this clonotype. The J gene is TRBJ2-1, the V gene TRBV20-1; possibly TRBD1 or TRBD2 for D (6 bases each). The CDR3 loop spans 13 amino acids. Between the trimmed V and J ends, which lost 2 bases and 4 bases, there was a span of 9 bases. The germline V gene has CDR1 DFQATT and CDR2 SNEGSKA (reference sequence). The CDR3 DNA sequence: TGCAGTGCTAGACCGGGGGCTTACAATGAGCAGTTCTTC. This translates into CSARPGAYNEQFF.

The chain is built from TRBV25-1 and TRBJ2-1; 12 nucleotides agree with TRBD2. The J segment lost 6 bases and the V segment lost 8 bases, leaving 17 bases of the junction unmatched. Germline V gene sequence: CDR1 MGHDK, CDR2 SYGVNS. The CDR3 spans 18 residues. CDR3 bases: TGTGCCAGCCTCGGGATAACGGCTAGCGGGAGGGTGGGCAATGAGCAGTTCTTC. It is translated as CASLGITASGRVGNEQFF.

At least ten counts were recorded for this clonotype. The chain uses TRBV20-1 and TRBJ2-7, with 8 bases fitting TRBD2. The CDR3 has 14 residues. Germline CDR1 reads DFQATT; CDR2 reads SNEGSKA (reference sequence). J lost 0 bases, V lost 3 bases, and 4 bases had no gene match. For the CDR3, the DNA is TGCAGTGCTAGTCTAACTAGCGGCTCCTACGAGCAGTACTTC. Its protein product is CSASLTSGSYEQYF.

Remarks on this clonotype: At one end, the junction sequence differs from germline, possibly due to a read error. This chain connects TRBV7-7 to TRBJ1-3; D gene unclear. The CDR3 is 13 residues long. From germline, CDR1 is SSHAT and CDR2 FNYEAQ (reference sequence). CDR3 in amino acids: CASSPADGNTIYF. The CDR3 DNA is TGTGCTAGCAGCCCTGCGGACGGGAACACCATATATTTT.